This TCR beta chain emerged from a study of cytotoxic CD8 clonotypes in ibrutinib-treated CLL. Study-level points and caveats: Clonality went higher at ibrutinib response and then dropped back toward baseline at progression. Treatment left the uncommon public clonotypes either contracted or stable in frequency.

The V and J ends lost 7 bases and 4 bases, in that order; junction bases with no gene match: 9. The CDR3 contains 13 residues. The germline gives CDR1 SQVTM, CDR2 ANQGSEA. Assay: immunoSEQ multiplex PCR; the TCRdb copy retains only in-frame clones and omits some. The data hold around 97,000 clones, with around four fifths observed a single time. Notes on this clone: Antigen: not known.

Investigators sourced around 1.9 micrograms of genomic DNA from cryopreserved PBMCs for TCR beta libraries. Specimen: PBMCs, collected after 12 months of ibrutinib treatment. The chain is built from TRBV29-1 and TRBJ1-1; TRBD1 agrees at 7 bases. This TCR was recovered from a human donor with chronic lymphocytic leukemia. The CDR3 DNA sequence: TGCAGCGGAGAGGGGGCCAGGAGCACTGAAGCTTTCTTT. Protein: CSGEGARSTEAFF.